Listed below are T cell receptor beta chains from one sample, sequenced in a study of T-cell reconstitution after alpha-beta-depleted transplantation in children. TCRdb independently ran MiXCR on the PCR reads; one entry per CDR3 protein. The sample has under 450,000 distinct CDR3 sequences, less than 15% seen once; the top ten hold around 4.1%. The input for sequencing was PBMCs, taken from the stem cell graft. Receptors originate from a human donor who donated a stem cell graft to a child with Fanconi anemia. Each CDR3 is given with its conserved first and last residue. The order of the fields is clone size, V gene, CDR3 length, D gene, J gene, CDR3 protein, CDR3 DNA. D genes are given only for firm matches. Rows may omit the clone size; those that give it use once, few, many or a size class.

abundance: .
v_gene: TRBV5-1
len: 15
d_gene: .
j_gene: TRBJ2-2
CDR3aa: CASSLALRGAGELFF
CDR3nt: TGCGCCAGCAGCTTGGCCCTTCGTGGGGCCGGGGAGCTGTTTTTT

abundance: many
v_gene: TRBV12-3/TRBV12-4
len: 16
d_gene: TRBD2
j_gene: TRBJ2-2
CDR3aa: CASSPGGTRNTGELFF
CDR3nt: TGTGCCAGCAGCCCGGGGGGAACACGCAACACCGGGGAGCTGTTTTTT

abundance: .
v_gene: TRBV12-3/TRBV12-4
len: 14
d_gene: TRBD1
j_gene: TRBJ1-6
CDR3aa: CASSFGQDNSPLHF
CDR3nt: TGTGCCAGCAGTTTCGGACAGGATAATTCACCCCTCCACTTT

abundance: many
v_gene: TRBV9
len: 15
d_gene: TRBD1
j_gene: TRBJ1-6
CDR3aa: CASSVEGQGNSPLHF
CDR3nt: TGTGCCAGCAGCGTAGAAGGACAGGGAAACTCACCCCTCCACTTT

abundance: .
v_gene: TRBV6-4
len: 19
d_gene: TRBD1
j_gene: TRBJ2-5
CDR3aa: CASSEPGQGLRRGGKTQYF
CDR3nt: TGTGCCAGCAGTGAACCGGGACAGGGGCTTCGACGTGGCGGGAAGACCCAGTACTTC

abundance: many
v_gene: TRBV6-1
len: 15
d_gene: .
j_gene: TRBJ2-1
CDR3aa: CASSLPTGTYNEQFF
CDR3nt: TGTGCCAGCAGTCTTCCGACAGGAACCTACAATGAGCAGTTCTTC

abundance: many
v_gene: TRBV19
len: 18
d_gene: .
j_gene: TRBJ2-1
CDR3aa: CASSTFLNPTGLGHEQFF
CDR3nt: TGTGCCAGTAGTACATTCCTGAACCCAACCGGACTGGGGCATGAGCAGTTCTTC

abundance: .
v_gene: TRBV15
len: 14
d_gene: .
j_gene: TRBJ1-5
CDR3aa: CATSRDPTGQPQHF
CDR3nt: TGTGCCACCAGCAGAGATCCCACGGGCCAGCCCCAGCATTTT

abundance: few
v_gene: TRBV2
len: 14
d_gene: .
j_gene: TRBJ1-6
CDR3aa: CASHDWAEISPLHF
CDR3nt: TGTGCCAGCCATGATTGGGCCGAGATTTCACCCCTCCACTTT

abundance: .
v_gene: TRBV5-1
len: 14
d_gene: .
j_gene: TRBJ1-2
CDR3aa: CASSLAIKGTGYTF
CDR3nt: TGCGCCAGCAGCTTAGCCATTAAGGGGACTGGCTACACCTTC

abundance: many
v_gene: TRBV5-1
len: 16
d_gene: TRBD1
j_gene: TRBJ2-1
CDR3aa: CASTPREGTGVNEQFF
CDR3nt: TGCGCCAGCACCCCCCGTGAAGGGACAGGGGTCAATGAGCAGTTCTTC

abundance: many
v_gene: TRBV10-3
len: 13
d_gene: .
j_gene: TRBJ2-6
CDR3aa: CATADGEPFVLTF
CDR3nt: TGTGCCACCGCTGACGGGGAGCCCTTCGTCCTGACTTTC

abundance: .
v_gene: TRBV2
len: 13
d_gene: .
j_gene: TRBJ2-1
CDR3aa: CASLWQQDNEQFF
CDR3nt: TGTGCCAGCTTGTGGCAACAGGACAATGAGCAGTTCTTC

abundance: .
v_gene: TRBV12-3/TRBV12-4
len: 14
d_gene: TRBD2
j_gene: TRBJ2-3
CDR3aa: CASNLAGGTDTQYF
CDR3nt: TGTGCCAGCAATTTGGCGGGGGGCACAGATACGCAGTATTTT

abundance: .
v_gene: TRBV6-2/TRBV6-3
len: 13
d_gene: .
j_gene: TRBJ2-1
CDR3aa: CASSYSESNEQFF
CDR3nt: TGTGCCAGCAGTTACTCAGAGAGCAATGAGCAGTTCTTC

abundance: .
v_gene: TRBV5-1
len: 15
d_gene: TRBD1
j_gene: TRBJ2-1
CDR3aa: CASSLGQGAVDEQFF
CDR3nt: TGCGCCAGCAGCTTGGGCCAGGGGGCTGTCGATGAGCAGTTCTTC

abundance: many
v_gene: TRBV29-1
len: 11
d_gene: .
j_gene: TRBJ2-1
CDR3aa: CSVALESEQFF
CDR3nt: TGCAGCGTGGCTTTGGAGAGTGAGCAGTTCTTC

abundance: few
v_gene: TRBV2
len: 18
d_gene: TRBD2
j_gene: TRBJ2-6
CDR3aa: CASSGASGGVLGANVLTF
CDR3nt: TGTGCCAGCAGTGGGGCTAGCGGGGGCGTCCTGGGGGCCAACGTCCTGACTTTC

abundance: many
v_gene: TRBV7-9
len: 14
d_gene: .
j_gene: TRBJ2-2
CDR3aa: CASSLTGNTGELFF
CDR3nt: TGCGCCAGCAGCTTGACAGGGAACACCGGGGAGCTGTTTTTT

abundance: few
v_gene: TRBV18
len: 14
d_gene: .
j_gene: TRBJ2-7
CDR3aa: CASSLYRDSYEQYF
CDR3nt: TGTGCCAGCTCATTGTACCGGGACTCCTACGAGCAGTACTTC

abundance: few
v_gene: TRBV6-1
len: 14
d_gene: .
j_gene: TRBJ1-6
CDR3aa: CASSQQGSNSPLHF
CDR3nt: TGTGCCAGCAGCCAACAGGGCTCAAATTCACCCCTCCACTTT

abundance: few
v_gene: TRBV20-1
len: 14
d_gene: TRBD1
j_gene: TRBJ2-3
CDR3aa: CSAYRGPPGDTQYF
CDR3nt: TGCAGTGCTTACAGGGGGCCCCCAGGAGATACGCAGTATTTT

abundance: .
v_gene: TRBV6-1
len: 15
d_gene: .
j_gene: TRBJ1-2
CDR3aa: CASSPRRGRLLGYTF
CDR3nt: TGTGCCAGCAGTCCCCGGAGGGGCAGGCTACTCGGCTACACCTTC

abundance: few
v_gene: TRBV10-2
len: 15
d_gene: .
j_gene: TRBJ2-5
CDR3aa: CASSGGQSLGETQYF
CDR3nt: TGCGCCAGCAGTGGTGGCCAATCCCTCGGGGAGACCCAGTACTTC

abundance: few
v_gene: TRBV20-1
len: 18
d_gene: .
j_gene: TRBJ2-1
CDR3aa: CSLGRDPGSSSSYNEQFF
CDR3nt: TGCAGTCTGGGTCGAGACCCGGGTAGCTCGAGCTCCTACAATGAGCAGTTCTTC